Listed here are 28 T cell receptor beta chains from one sample, sequenced in a study of blood T cell repertoires in COVID-19. Repertoires were generated with immunoSEQ multiplex PCR, while TCRdb's copy carries only in-frame clones and drops some. The sample gives 170,000 or so clones, about four fifths of which show up once; 13% to 15% is in the top ten. The sample taken for sequencing was peripheral blood. All receptors come from a man aged 18 to 30 with active or convalescent COVID-19.

This clone has just one count. The chain recombines TRBV30 with TRBJ2-2; D not resolved. V gave up 1 base and J gave up 1 base, with 7 bases separating them. This CDR3 is 14 amino acids long. Looked up from germline, CDR1 is GTSNPN and CDR2 is SVGIG (reference sequence). The CDR3 DNA reads as TGTGCCTGGAGTGATTTGCGGAACACCGGGGAGCTGTTTTTT. As protein: CAWSDLRNTGELFF.

On this clone itself: Other DNA sequences in this specimen translate into the identical CDR3. The V gene is TRBV3-1 (or the pseudogene TRBV3-2), the J gene TRBJ1-2; 7 nucleotides align to TRBD1. Germline values: CDR1 LGHDT, CDR2 YNNKEL (reference sequence). The CDR3 has 13 residues. V lost 5 bases to trimming and J lost 4 bases; unmatched junction nucleotides: 4. The CDR3 protein is CASSSWTGYGYTF. The CDR3 DNA follows: TGTGCCAGCAGCTCCTGGACAGGCTATGGCTACACCTTC.

V gene TRBV6-5 combines with J gene TRBJ1-5; 9 bases agree with TRBD1. The CDR3 has 15 residues. Trimming removed 0 bases from V and 5 bases from J; junction bases left unmatched: 2. Germline-derived CDR1 and CDR2 are MNHEY and SVGAGI. CDR3 bases: TGTGCCAGCAGTTACTCCTGGACAGGGGATCAGCCCCAGCATTTT. It translates to CASSYSWTGDQPQHF.

The chain links TRBV12-3 or TRBV12-4 to TRBJ1-6, with unresolved D. This CDR3 comprises 12 residues. V lost 3 bases, J lost 9 bases, and 6 bases lay in between. DNA of the CDR3: TGTGCCAGCAGTTTCGTGCGTTCACCCCTCCACTTT. This translates into CASSFVRSPLHF.

This clone has only one observation. This chain connects TRBV9 to TRBJ1-2; 11 positions match TRBD1. The V gene's germline CDR1 is SGDLS and CDR2 YYNGEE. Trimming removed 7 bases from V and 7 bases from J; junction bases left unmatched: 3. The length of the CDR3 is 12 residues. CDR3 in DNA: TGTGCCAGCTGGACAGGGGGCGTTGGCTACACCTTC. Translating it yields CASWTGGVGYTF.

This chain uses TRBV19 with TRBJ1-2; tentative D call: TRBD1 (6 bases). CDR3 length: 13 residues. The germline V gene encodes CDR1 LNHDA and CDR2 SQIVND (reference sequence). Trimming left V 7 bases short and J 4 bases short, with 13 bases between. The CDR3, as DNA: TGTGCCAGTAAATGGCGGGGGCTCTATGGCTACACCTTC. Translating gives CASKWRGLYGYTF.

The chain couples TRBV9 to TRBJ1-6, with TRBD1 identical over 10 bases. V was clipped by 4 bases and J by 1 base; unmatched bases: 8. Germline CDR1 reads SGDLS; CDR2 reads YYNGEE. The CDR3 extends over 18 amino acids. For the CDR3, the DNA is TGTGCCAGCAGCATTCACCGGGACAGGGGTTCCTATAATTCACCCCTCCACTTT. It yields the protein CASSIHRDRGSYNSPLHF.

The chain recombines TRBV7-2 with TRBJ2-2; the D gene is possibly TRBD2 (5 bases). Per germline, CDR1 SGHTA and CDR2 FQGNSA. This CDR3 has 16 residues. Trimming left V 2 bases short and J 4 bases short, with 14 bases between. The CDR3 bases are TGTGCCAGCAGCTTATTCGGGGAGCTCGGCACCGGGGAGCTGTTTTTT. Translation: CASSLFGELGTGELFF.

The chain employs TRBV6-5 and TRBJ1-2, with D tentatively TRBD1 (6 bases). The CDR3 is made up of 14 amino acids. CDR1 is MNHEY, CDR2 SVGAGI, per germline. The V gene lost 2 bases and the J gene lost 4 bases, with 11 bases spanning the gap. The CDR3 nucleotides are TGTGCCAGCAGTTACAGCGGGGGCATCTATGGCTACACCTTC. This translates into CASSYSGGIYGYTF.

V gene TRBV6-1 combines with J gene TRBJ2-1; 12 positions match TRBD2. The CDR3 spans 14 residues. V trimming: 2 bases; J trimming: 15 bases; junction bases outside the gene matches: 8. Germline CDR1 and CDR2: MNHNS and SASEGT. CDR3 sequence: CASSESPSGRVLFF. The CDR3 DNA is TGTGCCAGCAGTGAATCACCTAGCGGGAGGGTTTTGTTCTTC.

The chain carries TRBV6-5 and TRBJ1-1; possible D gene TRBD1, 6 bases. The CDR3 loop spans 14 amino acids. CDR1 and CDR2 (germline): MNHEY, SVGAGI. V was cut by 7 bases and J by 2 bases, with 14 bases left in between. CDR3 nucleotide sequence: TGTGCCAGCAAACGTGGGGGACACAACACTGAAGCTTTCTTT. This sequence encodes CASKRGGHNTEAFF.

The rearrangement links TRBV3-1 (or the pseudogene TRBV3-2) to TRBJ2-3; D unclear. Trimming took 0 bases from V and 5 from J, leaving 9 bases between them. Germline V CDR1 and CDR2: LGHDT, YNNKEL (reference sequence). CDR3 length equals 14 residues. The CDR3 reads CASSQEPGGDTQYF. The CDR3 DNA is TGTGCCAGCAGCCAAGAGCCAGGTGGAGATACGCAGTATTTT.

The genes are TRBV18 and TRBJ2-1; D is perhaps TRBD2 (5 bases). The length of the CDR3 is 17 residues. Per germline, CDR1 KGHSH and CDR2 LQKENI. Trimming took off 0 bases at V and 8 bases at J, with 20 bases between the two ends. This CDR3 is CASSPPGLRPNSDEQFF. The CDR3 DNA sequence: TGTGCCAGCTCACCACCAGGACTTCGTCCCAACTCCGATGAGCAGTTCTTC.

The chain couples TRBV5-4 to TRBJ2-5, with D possibly matching TRBD1 (5 bases). V gave up 4 bases and J gave up 5 bases, with 18 bases separating them. The CDR3 has 15 residues. CDR1 is SGHNT and CDR2 is YYREEE in the germline V gene (reference sequence). The CDR3 region is CASSPNQGLEETQYF. The CDR3 nucleotides are TGTGCCAGCAGCCCAAACCAGGGATTGGAGGAGACCCAGTACTTC. The entire variable domain, with the rest obtained from reference TRBV5-4 and TRBJ2-5, is as follows: ETGVTQSPTHLIKTRGQQVTLRCSSQSGHNTVSWYQQALGQGPQFIFQYYREEENGRGNFPPRFSGLQFPNYSSELNVNALELDDSALYLCASSPNQGLEETQYFGPGTRLLVL.

The CDR3 DNA reads as TGTGCCAGTAATGAGGGAAACACCGGGGAGCTGTTTTTT. Encoded protein: CASNEGNTGELFF. The chain carries TRBV19 and TRBJ2-2, with D perhaps TRBD2 (5 bases). V was pared by 7 bases and J by 2 bases, with 8 bases between. Germline-derived CDR1 and CDR2 are LNHDA and SQIVND (reference sequence). The CDR3 sequence is 13 residues long.

This chain connects TRBV11-3 to TRBJ2-3; 7 bases map to TRBD2. Germline trimming cut 1 base from V and 3 bases from J; bases unmatched to any gene: 4. Per the germline V gene, CDR1 is SGHNT and CDR2 is YENEEA. The CDR3 is 15 residues long. CDR3 region: CASSLGMGGTDTQYF. CDR3 nucleotide sequence: TGTGCCAGCAGCTTAGGAATGGGGGGGACAGATACGCAGTATTTT.

The genes are TRBV28 and TRBJ2-1; 9 bases line up with TRBD2. This CDR3 is built from 14 residues. Trimming cost V 5 bases and J 5 bases; bases outside gene matches: 4. Germline loops: CDR1 MDHEN, CDR2 SYDVKM. The chain's CDR3 is CASSRSGRNNEQFF. CDR3 bases: TGTGCCAGCAGTCGAAGCGGGAGGAACAATGAGCAGTTCTTC.

The chain employs TRBV19 and TRBJ1-2; D is unresolved. Deletions cut 5 bases from V and 0 bases from J, with 13 bases between. Germline CDR1 reads LNHDA; CDR2 reads SQIVND (reference sequence). The CDR3 sequence is 15 residues long. The CDR3 DNA follows: TGTGCCAGTAGTCCTCCCGGGGAGACTAACTATGGCTACACCTTC. Translation: CASSPPGETNYGYTF.

The rearrangement joins TRBV10-3 to TRBJ2-7; perhaps TRBD2 as D (6 bases). V was pared by 1 base and J by 7 bases, with 17 bases between. Germline values: CDR1 ENHRY, CDR2 SYGVKD. This CDR3 is built from 15 residues. CDR3 in amino acids: CAISELAVVGGEQYF. In DNA, the CDR3 is TGTGCCATCAGTGAGTTGGCGGTGGTGGGAGGAGAGCAGTACTTC.

The chain employs TRBV27 and TRBJ2-7; 9 bases are a match to TRBD2. CDR3 length: 15 amino acids. Germline V gene data show CDR1 as MNHEY and CDR2 as SMNVEV (reference sequence). Trimming cost V 4 bases and J 5 bases; bases outside gene matches: 9. CDR3 DNA sequence: TGTGCCAGCAGTTCGGGCGGGGGGGCCGGTCACGAGCAGTACTTC. Translating it yields CASSSGGGAGHEQYF.

The rearrangement links TRBV5-5 to TRBJ2-1, with D hard to call. The germline V and J ends were trimmed by 4 bases and 5 bases, with 13 bases remaining between them. The CDR3 sequence is 14 residues long. The germline V gene has CDR1 SGHKS and CDR2 YYEKEE (reference sequence). In DNA form, the CDR3 reads TGTGCCAGCAGCCCCCGTGATAGCCACAATGAGCAGTTCTTC. This gives the protein CASSPRDSHNEQFF. Based on the CDR3 plus reference TRBV5-5 and TRBJ2-1, the full variable domain is DAGVTQSPTHLIKTRGQQVTLRCSPISGHKSVSWYQQVLGQGPQFIFQYYEKEERGRGNFPDRFSARQFPNYSSELNVNALLLGDSALYLCASSPRDSHNEQFFGPGTRLTVL.

This clone was picked up a small number of times. The chain is built from TRBV2 and TRBJ2-5; D might be TRBD1 (5 bases). Germline values: CDR1 SNHLY, CDR2 FYNNEI. CDR3 length: 14 residues. The V and J ends lost 1 base and 4 bases respectively, with 10 bases between them. CDR3 region: CASSEVVRGETQYF. The CDR3 coding sequence is TGTGCCAGCAGTGAAGTTGTTAGGGGAGAGACCCAGTACTTC.

This chain uses TRBV3-1 (or the pseudogene TRBV3-2) with TRBJ2-7; D is unresolved. V was trimmed by 4 bases and J by 2 bases, leaving 9 bases between them. The germline CDR1 and CDR2 sequences are LGHDT and YNNKEL (reference sequence). CDR3 size: 13 residues. CDR3 sequence: CASSRERAYEQYF. The CDR3 bases are TGTGCCAGCAGCCGCGAGAGAGCCTACGAGCAGTACTTC.

The chain carries TRBV5-1 and TRBJ2-2; 7 bases align to TRBD1. The CDR3 is 16 amino acids. Germline loops: CDR1 SGHRS, CDR2 YFSETQ. V shed 1 base, J shed 4 bases, and the junction held 7 bases outside the gene matches. The DNA for the CDR3 is TGCGCCAGCAGCTTGACAAGGACAGGCGGCACCGGGGAGCTGTTTTTT. It codes for CASSLTRTGGTGELFF. The full variable domain, with the rest looked up from reference TRBV5-1 and TRBJ2-2, is KAGVTQTPRYLIKTRGQQVTLSCSPISGHRSVSWYQQTPGQGLQFLFEYFSETQRNKGNFPGRFSGRQFSNSRSEMNVSTLELGDSALYLCASSLTRTGGTGELFFGEGSRLTVL.

V usage is TRBV19 and J usage is TRBJ2-1, with 12 bases lining up with TRBD2. The CDR3 is made up of 17 amino acids. The J segment lost 7 bases and the V segment lost 2 bases, leaving 9 bases of the junction unmatched. Germline V gene sequence: CDR1 LNHDA, CDR2 SQIVND (reference sequence). The CDR3: CASSISPSGRAPNEQFF. The CDR3 coding sequence is TGTGCCAGTAGTATAAGTCCTAGCGGGAGGGCCCCGAATGAGCAGTTCTTC. The entire variable domain, with the rest obtained from reference TRBV19 and TRBJ2-1, is as follows: DGGITQSPKYLFRKEGQNVTLSCEQNLNHDAMYWYRQDPGQGLRLIYYSQIVNDFQKGDIAEGYSVSREKKESFPLTVTSAQKNPTAFYLCASSISPSGRAPNEQFFGPGTRLTVL.

The V and J genes are TRBV14 and TRBJ2-7, with a weak D call TRBD1 (6 bases). Germline CDR1 reads SGHDN; CDR2 reads FVKESK. Trimming took off 6 bases at V and 3 bases at J, with 36 bases between the two ends. The CDR3 runs to 21 residues. CDR3 sequence: CASSTDPLDRDTQRVNYEQYF. Here the CDR3 DNA reads TGTGCCAGCAGTACAGATCCTCTAGACCGGGACACCCAGAGGGTTAACTACGAGCAGTACTTC.

V usage is TRBV7-3 and J usage is TRBJ1-1; D is unresolved. Trimming shortened V by 4 bases and J by 2 bases, and 8 bases separated the two germline ends. The germline CDR1 and CDR2 sequences are SGHTA and FQGTGA. This CDR3 region has 13 residues. The CDR3 region is CASSSSTNTEAFF. The DNA for the CDR3 is TGTGCCAGCAGCTCTAGCACAAACACTGAAGCTTTCTTT. Drawing the rest from reference TRBV7-3 and TRBJ1-1, the complete variable domain is GAGVSQTPSNKVTEKGKYVELRCDPISGHTALYWYRQSLGQGPEFLIYFQGTGAADDSGLPNDRFFAVRPEGSVSTLKIQRTERGDSAVYLCASSSSTNTEAFFGQGTRLTVV.

The chain links TRBV18 to TRBJ2-1; TRBD1 matches at 7 bases. CDR1 is KGHSH and CDR2 is LQKENI in the germline V gene. V lost 3 bases and J lost 5; bases outside the gene matches: 4. The CDR3 covers 14 residues. The chain's CDR3 is CASSPNRGNNEQFF. The CDR3 nucleotides read TGTGCCAGCTCACCCAACAGGGGAAACAATGAGCAGTTCTTC.